This entry concerns a single TCR beta chain. This sample is drawn from a study of blood T cell repertoires in COVID-19. As for the study in general: Italy, Spain and the United States were the sources of the convalescent and acute COVID-19 samples. In each case, the material was cDNA or gDNA derived from T cells, B-cell-depleted T cells, or PBMCs.

Germline V CDR1 and CDR2: SGDLS, YYNGEE. This CDR3 comprises 19 residues. V shed 0 bases, J shed 2 bases, and the junction held 13 bases outside the gene matches. Authors' analysis steps: Nucleated cell counts were estimated from reference gene primer amplification. This table comes from immunoSEQ multiplex PCR, and its TCRdb copy is limited to in-frame clones, with some not included. The D gene and trimming were derived from the DNA, and the V and J assignments and clone size from that table. The sample carries fewer than 300,000 clones, roughly 86% recorded once. The TCR sequence derives from a woman aged 45-65 years with acute or convalescent COVID-19. This sequence joins TRBV9 and TRBJ2-1, with TRBD2 matching 8 bases. The specimen was peripheral blood. CDR3 protein: CASSVGKRESYWAYNEQFF. The CDR3 bases are TGTGCCAGCAGCGTAGGTAAGCGGGAGTCCTATTGGGCCTACAATGAGCAGTTCTTC.